Described below is a single T cell receptor (beta chain) sequence and its context. Sequencing used immunoSEQ multiplex PCR; TCRdb keeps in-frame clones, though not all of them. The data show almost 550,000 clones, with around 78% seen just once and 0.013% held by the top ten. Per the germline V gene, CDR1 is KGHSH and CDR2 is LQKENI. V gave up 0 bases and J gave up 4 bases, with 16 bases separating them. The CDR3 length is 16 residues. These data are taken from a study of shared T cell receptors in the human thymus. This sample was shared with a second study, whose subject was human thymus T cells. As reported in that work: Donors were healthy Finnish babies undergoing corrective operations for congenital heart defects. Thymic material originated from resections removed in the course of corrective heart surgery. It looked as if thymic and blood repertoires used V and J genes in a biased way. Reports from related research described highly overlapping thymic repertoires among unrelated individuals.

This chain joins TRBV18 and TRBJ2-7; tentative D call: TRBD1 (5 bases). This clonotype was sampled from a boy under two years old with a congenital heart defect. Material: thymocytes. CDR3 DNA: TGTGCCAGCTCACCACCAGGGGCCAAGCCCATGTACGAGCAGTACTTC. Protein sequence: CASSPPGAKPMYEQYF.